These 20 T cell receptor beta chains came from one sample sequenced in a study of T cell responses to AZD1222 COVID-19 vaccine. Profiled with immunoSEQ multiplex PCR; TCRdb holds only in-frame clones, not every one. Of about 86,000 clones in the sample, roughly 87% were seen once. The material was peripheral blood, obtained 28 days after the second AZD1222 dose. These receptor sequences come from an adult who received the AZD1222 COVID-19 vaccine.

This clone is a singleton in its sample. V and J are TRBV19 and TRBJ2-6; D remains unclear. Trimming removed 7 bases from V and 2 bases from J, with 9 bases in between. The CDR3 totals 14 residues. Germline V lookup: CDR1 LNHDA, CDR2 SQIVND (reference sequence). CDR3 region: CASTPATGANVLTF. The CDR3 DNA reads as TGTGCCAGTACCCCTGCAACTGGGGCCAACGTCCTGACTTTC.

The chain recombines TRBV6-5 with TRBJ2-1, with 7 bases that match TRBD1. V was clipped by 9 bases and J by 3 bases; unmatched bases: 8. The CDR3 length is 14 residues. Germline CDR1 is MNHEY and CDR2 is SVGAGI. In nucleotides, the CDR3 is TGTGCCAGTGGTTCGACAGGGAACTACAATGAGCAGTTCTTC. Translated: CASGSTGNYNEQFF.

This chain connects TRBV12-2 to TRBJ1-2; the listed D gene, TRBD1, was not tested against the DNA. TRBV12-2 counts as a pseudogene. This CDR3 comprises 14 residues. In DNA, the CDR3 is TGTGCAAGTCGCCCTGAAACAGAGATATATGGCTACACCTTC. Translating it yields CASRPETEIYGYTF.

This clone was recorded only once. The chain carries TRBV3-1 (or the pseudogene TRBV3-2) and TRBJ2-5; D remains unclear. CDR3 size: 12 residues. Trimming stripped 1 base from V and 1 base from J, with 1 base between. The V gene's germline CDR1 is LGHDT and CDR2 YNNKEL (reference sequence). Written as DNA, the CDR3 is TGTGCCAGCAGCCAAGTCCAAGAGACCCAGTACTTC. Translated, it gives CASSQVQETQYF.

The chain uses TRBV3-1 (or the pseudogene TRBV3-2) and TRBJ2-3, with 14 nucleotides matching TRBD2. This CDR3 region has 19 residues. With 0 bases clipped from V and 4 bases from J, the junction kept 9 bases outside the gene matches. Germline CDR1 and CDR2: LGHDT and YNNKEL (reference sequence). CDR3 residues: CASSQDPRTSGGIADTQYF. The CDR3, as DNA: TGTGCCAGCAGCCAAGATCCGCGGACTAGCGGGGGGATAGCAGATACGCAGTATTTT.

V usage is TRBV10-3 and J usage is TRBJ2-7, with TRBD1 matching over 7 bases. With V trimmed by 8 bases and J by 5 bases, 6 bases remained unmatched. CDR1 and CDR2 (germline): ENHRY, SYGVKD. This CDR3 contains 12 residues. The DNA for the CDR3 is TGTGCCATCGGGAAAGACAGGGACGAGCAGTACTTC. It is translated as CAIGKDRDEQYF.

The rearrangement uses TRBV24-1 and TRBJ2-2; 8 bases line up with TRBD1. The CDR3 covers 14 residues. Trimming took 5 bases from V and 7 from J; bases not matched to a gene: 5. CDR1 is KGHDR and CDR2 is SFDVKD in the germline V gene. CDR3 nucleotides: TGTGCCACCAGTGGTACAGGGGGAAACGGGGAGCTGTTTTTT. As protein: CATSGTGGNGELFF.

This chain connects TRBV7-8 to TRBJ2-5; no clear D. The CDR3 has 14 residues. Germline CDR1 is SGHVS and CDR2 is FQNEAQ. Trimming left V 1 base short and J 3 bases short, with 9 bases between. CDR3 nucleotides: TGTGCCAGCAGCTTAGTGGGCCAGAAAGAGACCCAGTACTTC. It translates to CASSLVGQKETQYF.

This rearrangement joins TRBV4-1 to TRBJ2-1, with TRBD2 matching 10 bases. V lost 5 bases to trimming and J lost 3 bases; unmatched junction nucleotides: 4. This CDR3 is built from 15 residues. Germline V CDR1 and CDR2: MGHRA, YSYEKL. The CDR3: CASSAQRGGYNEQFF. The CDR3 coding sequence is TGCGCCAGCAGCGCTCAGCGGGGGGGCTACAATGAGCAGTTCTTC.

The V call is TRBV3-1 (or the pseudogene TRBV3-2), the J call TRBJ2-5, with D perhaps TRBD2 (5 bases). Germline CDR1 reads LGHDT; CDR2 reads YNNKEL (reference sequence). V dropped 3 bases and J dropped 1 base, with 15 bases sitting between them. The CDR3 has 16 amino acids. In DNA form, the CDR3 reads TGTGCCAGCAGCCACTGGACCCGGGGAGTCCAAGAGACCCAGTACTTC. This gives the protein CASSHWTRGVQETQYF.

This rearrangement joins TRBV5-1 to TRBJ1-1; D gene unclear. The V gene's germline CDR1 is SGHRS and CDR2 YFSETQ. The CDR3 has 13 residues. V lost 0 bases, J lost 2 bases, and 5 bases lay in between. CDR3 residues: CASSLEGNTEAFF. The DNA of the CDR3 is TGCGCCAGCAGCTTGGAAGGAAACACTGAAGCTTTCTTT.

This CDR3 reads CASRQTSGGRLEQFF. CDR3 DNA sequence: TGTGCCAGCAGACAGACTAGCGGGGGAAGACTTGAGCAGTTCTTC. This rearrangement joins TRBV25-1 to TRBJ2-1; 12 nucleotides match TRBD2. V shed 6 bases, J shed 9 bases, and the junction held 9 bases outside the gene matches. Germline CDR1 reads MGHDK; CDR2 reads SYGVNS. There are 15 residues in the CDR3.

The chain has TRBV7-2 and TRBJ2-1; D remains ambiguous. Per the germline V gene, CDR1 is SGHTA and CDR2 is FQGNSA. The CDR3 extends over 12 amino acids. Trimming cost V 3 bases and J 9 bases, with 9 bases left between them. The CDR3 DNA reads TGTGCCAGCAGCTTTGGGTTTGGTGAGCAGTTCTTC. This gives the protein CASSFGFGEQFF.

The chain uses TRBV30 and TRBJ2-5; D perhaps matches TRBD1 (6 bases). CDR1 and CDR2 (germline): GTSNPN, SVGIG (reference sequence). The length of the CDR3 is 13 residues. The V and J ends lost 3 bases and 1 base respectively, with 9 bases between them. The CDR3 loop reads CAWSGQPQETQYF. In nucleotides, the CDR3 is TGTGCCTGGAGCGGACAGCCCCAAGAGACCCAGTACTTC.

The chain recombines TRBV5-6 with TRBJ2-7; D not resolved. Germline-derived CDR1 and CDR2 are SGHDT and YYEEEE. The CDR3 runs 11 residues. With 4 bases removed from V and 2 bases from J, the gap between germline ends came to 4 bases. The CDR3 DNA sequence: TGTGCCAGCAGCGCAACCTACGAGCAGTACTTC. Its translation is CASSATYEQYF.

This chain joins TRBV27 and TRBJ2-7; 9 nucleotides line up with TRBD1. CDR3 length: 16 residues. Per germline, CDR1 MNHEY and CDR2 SMNVEV (reference sequence). Germline trimming cut 5 bases from V and 0 bases from J; bases unmatched to any gene: 8. The CDR3 DNA is TGTGCCAGCAGTCCCCAAGGACAGGGGAGCTCCTACGAGCAGTACTTC. Protein product: CASSPQGQGSSYEQYF.

The gene calls are TRBV7-3 and TRBJ2-3; 11 bases agree with TRBD2. V trimming: 2 bases; J trimming: 0 bases; junction bases outside the gene matches: 7. Germline V lookup: CDR1 SGHTA, CDR2 FQGTGA. CDR3 length: 18 amino acids. CDR3 coding DNA: TGTGCCAGCAGCTTACTAGCGGGGGGCGAGGGTAGCACAGATACGCAGTATTTT. Translated: CASSLLAGGEGSTDTQYF. The entire variable domain, with the rest obtained from reference TRBV7-3 and TRBJ2-3, is as follows: GAGVSQTPSNKVTEKGKYVELRCDPISGHTALYWYRQSLGQGPEFLIYFQGTGAADDSGLPNDRFFAVRPEGSVSTLKIQRTERGDSAVYLCASSLLAGGEGSTDTQYFGPGTRLTVL.

J is TRBJ2-7 and V is TRBV16; a possible D gene is TRBD1 (5 bases). Germline values: CDR1 KGHSY, CDR2 FQNENV. The V end was cut by 0 bases, the J end by 4 bases, with 10 bases between. The CDR3 loop spans 14 amino acids. The CDR3 sequence: CASSQSGQGYEQYV. CDR3 DNA sequence: TGTGCCAGCAGCCAATCCGGGCAGGGTTACGAGCAGTACGTC.

The chain uses TRBV3-1 (or the pseudogene TRBV3-2) and TRBJ2-3, with 11 bases fitting TRBD2. The CDR3 spans 17 residues. J was trimmed by 7 bases and V by 0 bases; bases with no gene match: 9. CDR1 and CDR2 from the germline V gene are LGHDT and YNNKEL (reference sequence). CDR3: CASSQESLAGGLNTQYF. The DNA of the CDR3 is TGTGCCAGCAGCCAAGAAAGCCTAGCGGGGGGATTGAATACGCAGTATTTT.

The V and J genes are TRBV5-1 and TRBJ1-4, with 7 nucleotides matching TRBD1. V lost 2 bases and J lost 8; bases outside the gene matches: 9. CDR1 and CDR2 (germline): SGHRS, YFSETQ. The CDR3 is 15 residues long. The CDR3 protein is CASSLRTGGTEKLFF. The CDR3 region has the DNA TGCGCCAGCAGCTTACGGACAGGCGGGACGGAAAAACTGTTTTTT.